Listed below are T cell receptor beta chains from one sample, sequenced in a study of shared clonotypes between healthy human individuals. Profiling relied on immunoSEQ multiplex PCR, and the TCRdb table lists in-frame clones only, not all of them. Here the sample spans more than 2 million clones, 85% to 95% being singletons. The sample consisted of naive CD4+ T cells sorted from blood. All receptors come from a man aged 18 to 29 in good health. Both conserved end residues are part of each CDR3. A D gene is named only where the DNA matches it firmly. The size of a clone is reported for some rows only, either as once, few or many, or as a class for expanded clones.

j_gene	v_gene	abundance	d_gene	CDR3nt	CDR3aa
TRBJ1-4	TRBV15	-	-	TGTGCCACCAGCAGAGATTCGACAGTCCCTGAAAAACTGTTTTTT	CATSRDSTVPEKLFF
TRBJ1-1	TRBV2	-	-	TGTGCCAGCTTGGAAGAGATACGGGTGGTGAACACTGAAGCTTTCTTT	CASLEEIRVVNTEAFF
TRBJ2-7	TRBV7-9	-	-	TGTGCCAGCAGCCCCAGCGGTGGGACCGGAGAGCAGTACTTC	CASSPSGGTGEQYF
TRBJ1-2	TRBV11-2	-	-	TGTGCCAGCAGCTTAGTCCCAGGGTTCGGCTACACCTTC	CASSLVPGFGYTF
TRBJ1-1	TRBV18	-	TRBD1	TGTGCCAGCTCACCAGGGACAGGAGAGACTGAAGCTTTCTTT	CASSPGTGETEAFF
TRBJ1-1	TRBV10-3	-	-	TGTGCCATCAGGAAGGGACTTTCGGAAGCTTTCTTT	CAIRKGLSEAFF
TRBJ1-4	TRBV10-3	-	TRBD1	TGTGCCATCAGTGAGTCTCCACAGGGGGCTAGCGAAAAACTGTTTTTT	CAISESPQGASEKLFF
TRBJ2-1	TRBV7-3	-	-	TGTGCCAGCAGCTTTACCCACAATGAGCAGTTCTTC	CASSFTHNEQFF
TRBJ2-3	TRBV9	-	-	TGTGCCAGCAGCTTCTTGACAGATACGCAGTATTTT	CASSFLTDTQYF
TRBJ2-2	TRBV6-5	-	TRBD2	TGTGCCAGCACGGGACTAGCTCCCGGGGAGCTGTTTTTT	CASTGLAPGELFF
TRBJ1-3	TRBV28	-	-	TGTGCCAGCAGTTCACCCACAGGGTTCTCTGGAAACACCATATATTTT	CASSSPTGFSGNTIYF
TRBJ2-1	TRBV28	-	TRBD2	TGTGCCAGCAGTTTGGGCGGGGGGACCTACAATGAGCAGTTCTTC	CASSLGGGTYNEQFF
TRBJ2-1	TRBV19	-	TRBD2	TGTGCCAGTAGTATAGACGGGACTAGCGGCTACAATGAGCAGTTCTTC	CASSIDGTSGYNEQFF
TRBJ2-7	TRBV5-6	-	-	TGTGCCAGCAGCTTGCGTCGTGTGACGGGAGTCTACGAGCAGTACTTC	CASSLRRVTGVYEQYF
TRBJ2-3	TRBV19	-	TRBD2	TGTGCCAGTAGTTTGGGGACTATCACAGATACGCAGTATTTT	CASSLGTITDTQYF
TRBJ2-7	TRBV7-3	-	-	TGTGCCAGCAGCTTATGGGGCCAGGGCGAGCAGTACTTC	CASSLWGQGEQYF
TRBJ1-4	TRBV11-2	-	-	TGTGCCAGCAGCTCCCAGGGATTGGGAGAAAAACTGTTTTTT	CASSSQGLGEKLFF
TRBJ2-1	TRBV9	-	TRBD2	TGTGCCAGCAGCGGCCATCTAGCGGCCTCCTACAATGAGCAGTTCTTC	CASSGHLAASYNEQFF
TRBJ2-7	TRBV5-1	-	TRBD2	TGCGCCAGCAGCTTGGCAGGACTAGCGGGAGGGAACGAGCAGTACTTC	CASSLAGLAGGNEQYF
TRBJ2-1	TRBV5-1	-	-	TGCGCCAGCAGCCCCCGGGGGACGGCGAATAATGAGCAGTTCTTC	CASSPRGTANNEQFF
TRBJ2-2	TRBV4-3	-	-	TGCGCCAGCAGCCAACACGGGCAGGCCGGGGAGCTGTTTTTT	CASSQHGQAGELFF
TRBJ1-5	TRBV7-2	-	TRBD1	TGTGCCAGCAGCTACAGGGGGGGTCAGCCCCAGCATTTT	CASSYRGGQPQHF
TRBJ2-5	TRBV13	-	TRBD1	TGTGCCAGCAGCTTAGGCAGGGGGTACCAAGAGACCCAGTACTTC	CASSLGRGYQETQYF
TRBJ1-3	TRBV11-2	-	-	TGTGCCAGCAGCTTAGAAGCTAGAAACACCATATATTTT	CASSLEARNTIYF
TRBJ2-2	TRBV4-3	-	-	TGCGCCAGCAGCCAAGAGCAAGTAGTGAACACCGGGGAGCTGTTTTTT	CASSQEQVVNTGELFF
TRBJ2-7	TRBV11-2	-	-	TGTGCCAGCAGCCATCCCGGTCGGTACGACTACGAGCAGTACTTC	CASSHPGRYDYEQYF
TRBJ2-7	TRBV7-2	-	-	TGTGCCAGCAGCTTAGGAAACCCCTACGAGCAGTACTTC	CASSLGNPYEQYF
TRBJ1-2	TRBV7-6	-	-	TGTGCCAGCAGCTCTACAGGGAATGGCTACACCTTC	CASSSTGNGYTF
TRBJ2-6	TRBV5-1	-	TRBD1	TGCGCCAGCAGCTTTTTAGGACAGGGCTCATCCGGGGCCAACGTCCTGACTTTC	CASSFLGQGSSGANVLTF
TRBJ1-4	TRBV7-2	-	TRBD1	TGTGCCAGCAGCTTAGCGTCAGGGGGACATGAAAAACTGTTTTTT	CASSLASGGHEKLFF
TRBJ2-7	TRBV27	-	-	TGTGCCAGCAGTTTATCGTCCGGGACGCGGGAGCAGTACTTC	CASSLSSGTREQYF
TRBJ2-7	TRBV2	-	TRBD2	TGTGCCAGCAGGCTCCAAGGACTAGCGGGCACCCACGAGCAGTACTTC	CASRLQGLAGTHEQYF
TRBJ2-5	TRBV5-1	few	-	TGCGCCAGCAGCTTTCTGGAGACCCAGTACTTC	CASSFLETQYF
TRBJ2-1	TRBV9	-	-	TGTGCCAGCAGCGTTTTGGAGGGCAATGAGCAGTTCTTC	CASSVLEGNEQFF
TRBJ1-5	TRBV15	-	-	TGTGCCACCAGCATATTAGGGCCCCTCAATCAGCCCCAGCATTTT	CATSILGPLNQPQHF
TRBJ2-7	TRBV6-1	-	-	TGTGCCAGCAGTGAAGATTGGCTCCGGGAGCAGTACTTC	CASSEDWLREQYF
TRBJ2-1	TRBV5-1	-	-	TGCGCCAGCAGCCTGGGCGGAAGGGAGCAGTTCTTC	CASSLGGREQFF
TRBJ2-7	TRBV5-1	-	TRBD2	TGCGCCAGCAGGTTTATGCGGGAGTGGTCCTACGAGCAGTACTTC	CASRFMREWSYEQYF
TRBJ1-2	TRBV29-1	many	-	TGCAGCGTTGAAAGGGGAGGATGGAACTTCGGGGAGGAATACCGTAACTATGGCTACACCTTC	CSVERGGWNFGEEYRNYGYTF
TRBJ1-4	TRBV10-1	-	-	TGCGCCAGCAGTGAGGGTACAGGGTTCGCAACTAATGAAAAACTGTTTTTT	CASSEGTGFATNEKLFF
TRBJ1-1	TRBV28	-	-	TGTGCCAGCAGTTTATGGGACACTGAAGCTTTCTTT	CASSLWDTEAFF
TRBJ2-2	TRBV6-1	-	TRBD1	TGTGCCAGCAGTGATCAGGGGGCCCTCACCGGGGAGCTGTTTTTT	CASSDQGALTGELFF
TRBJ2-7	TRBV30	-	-	TGTGCCTGGACTCCTTGGGACTCCTCCGAGCAGTACTTC	CAWTPWDSSEQYF
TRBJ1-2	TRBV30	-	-	TGTGCCGTAGGACCGTCACAGCTCTATGGCTACACCTTC	CAVGPSQLYGYTF
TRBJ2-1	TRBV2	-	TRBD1	TGTGCCAGCGCCGGACAGGCCTACAATGAGCAGTTCTTC	CASAGQAYNEQFF
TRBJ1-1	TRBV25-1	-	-	TGTGCCAGCAGTGAATCTGGGGATTCGTCTGAAGCTTTCTTT	CASSESGDSSEAFF
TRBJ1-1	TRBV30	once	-	TGTGCCTGGAGAGAATCTATGAACACTGAAGCTTTCTTT	CAWRESMNTEAFF
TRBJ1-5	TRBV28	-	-	TGTGCCAGCAGTTTTCGAGGGGTTGAGCCCCAGCATTTT	CASSFRGVEPQHF
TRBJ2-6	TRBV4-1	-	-	TGCGCCAGCAGCCAAGGCGGAAAAAGCTCTGGGGCCAACGTCCTGACTTTC	CASSQGGKSSGANVLTF